This T cell receptor beta chain was recorded in a study of blood T cell repertoires in COVID-19. Original data processing: Counts of nucleated cells, estimated from reference gene primer amplification, were obtained. Clones were read by immunoSEQ multiplex PCR, and TCRdb kept only the in-frame ones, dropping some. V and J calls and clone size follow that table, whereas D and trimming were derived from the DNA. The table includes about 140,000 clones, around 82% detected once. CDR1 and CDR2 (germline): SGHAT, FQNNGV. The CDR3 totals 15 residues. The ends lost 5 bases at V and 3 bases at J; junction bases unmatched: 6.

Specimen: peripheral blood. The sequence derives from a human donor in a cohort sampled during active COVID-19. The rearrangement links TRBV11-2 to TRBJ2-2; 7 positions agree with TRBD1. CDR3 DNA: TGTGCCAGCAGCCTCCCGGACAGGTACACCGGGGAGCTGTTTTTT. It specifies CASSLPDRYTGELFF.